There are many counts of the clone carrying this T cell receptor beta chain. The ends were cut back, 3 bases at V and 1 base at J, with 16 bases in the middle. The CDR3 loop spans 17 amino acids. Germline CDR1 is SNHLY and CDR2 is FYNNEI. This record belongs to a study of regulatory T cells in long-lasting Graves disease. Time point given: newly diagnosed GD, antithyroid drugs for less than 3 months. With RNA extracted from PBMCs as input, the TCR library was made. Building the TCR beta libraries relied on iRepertoire HTBI primers, and CDR3 regions underwent Arm-PCR. TCRdb re-called the multiplex PCR reads with MiXCR, one entry per CDR3 protein. The data contain around 320,000 distinct CDR3 sequences, over 15% of them singletons. The sample was also reused in another study, on T cells in Graves' hyperthyroidism and ophthalmopathy. Per that study: Clinicians diagnosed patients from clinical symptoms, serum thyroxine and TRAb, thyroid ultrasound and orbital computed tomography. The HTBI primer set was used in a first-round RT-PCR of the TCR CDR3. In blood, most of the thyroid clonotypes expanded above 0.001 were also present. By a 13 V-J model, ophthalmopathy was set apart from stable hyperthyroidism.

Sample: peripheral blood mononuclear cells (PBMCs), taken at new diagnosis, from a patient treated with antithyroid drugs. The sequence came from a man in his forties with Graves disease. This sequence joins TRBV2 and TRBJ2-4; TRBD1 might be the D (6 bases). Here the CDR3 reads CASSEGHRTGAKNIQYF. CDR3 nucleotides: TGTGCCAGCAGTGAGGGACACCGAACTGGGGCCAAAAACATTCAGTACTTC.